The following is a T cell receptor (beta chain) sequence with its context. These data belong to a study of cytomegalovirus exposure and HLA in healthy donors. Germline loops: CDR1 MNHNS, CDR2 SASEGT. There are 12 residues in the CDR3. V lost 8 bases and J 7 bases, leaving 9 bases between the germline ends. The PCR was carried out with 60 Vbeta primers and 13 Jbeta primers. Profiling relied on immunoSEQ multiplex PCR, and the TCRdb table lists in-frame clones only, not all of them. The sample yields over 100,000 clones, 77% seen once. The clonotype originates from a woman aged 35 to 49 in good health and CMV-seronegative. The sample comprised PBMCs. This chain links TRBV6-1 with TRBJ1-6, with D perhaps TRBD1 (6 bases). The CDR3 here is CASCRGNSPLHF. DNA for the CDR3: TGTGCCAGCTGTAGGGGGAATTCACCCCTCCACTTT.